This entry is about one T cell receptor beta chain. One entry per CDR3 protein results from TCRdb running MiXCR on the RT-PCR reads. The table lists about 76,000 distinct CDR3 sequences, around 27% of them singletons. The data derive from a study of patients and donors after allogeneic stem cell transplantation. There are 13 residues in the CDR3. Trimming took 7 bases from V and 2 from J, leaving 12 bases between them. Germline CDR1 LNHDA, CDR2 SQIVND (reference sequence). This receptor was taken from a human donor who was either an allogeneic HSCT recipient or a stem cell or donor lymphocyte infusion donor (not recorded which). It is not recorded whose cells these are; they may come from a transplant donor. Sequencing was carried out using blood, either unsorted or a sorted T cell fraction (not recorded which). V gene TRBV19 combines with J gene TRBJ2-7; D remains ambiguous. The CDR3 DNA reads as TGTGCCAGTAAGCGAGGTGAACCCTACGAGCAGTACTTC. This gives the protein CASKRGEPYEQYF.